This T cell receptor (beta chain) came from a study of T cells after yellow fever vaccination. 5'RACE template switching generated TCR cDNA, adding a universal primer site and UMIs. TCRdb reprocessed the 5' RACE reads with MiXCR, giving one entry per CDR3 protein. The data hold 250,000 or so distinct CDR3 sequences, with roughly 6.8% observed a single time. CDR3 length: 13 amino acids. Germline lookup yields CDR1 SEHNR and CDR2 FQNEAQ (reference sequence). The V end was cut by 3 bases, the J end by 4 bases, with 6 bases between. There are a few counts of this clonotype. The genes are TRBV7-9 and TRBJ2-2, with D maybe TRBD2 (5 bases). The specimen comprised CD4+ T cells sorted from PBMCs, sampled on the day of the yellow fever booster vaccination. The TCR was taken from a man under 40 who received the YFV17D yellow fever vaccine. CDR3 sequence: CASSFEGTGELFF. Written as DNA, the CDR3 is TGTGCCAGCAGCTTCGAGGGCACCGGGGAGCTGTTTTTT.